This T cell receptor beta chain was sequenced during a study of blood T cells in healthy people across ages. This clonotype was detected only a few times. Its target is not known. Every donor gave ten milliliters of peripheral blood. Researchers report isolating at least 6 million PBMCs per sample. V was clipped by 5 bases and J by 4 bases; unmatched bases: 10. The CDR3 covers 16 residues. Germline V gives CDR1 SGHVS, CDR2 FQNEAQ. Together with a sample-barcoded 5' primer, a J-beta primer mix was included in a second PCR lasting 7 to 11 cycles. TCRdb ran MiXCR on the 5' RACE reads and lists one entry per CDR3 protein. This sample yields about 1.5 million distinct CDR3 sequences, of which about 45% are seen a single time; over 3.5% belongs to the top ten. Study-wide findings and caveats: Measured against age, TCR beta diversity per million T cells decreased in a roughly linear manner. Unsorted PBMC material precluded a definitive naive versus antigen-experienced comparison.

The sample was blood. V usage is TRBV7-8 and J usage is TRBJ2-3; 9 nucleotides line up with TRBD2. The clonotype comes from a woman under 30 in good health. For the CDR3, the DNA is TGTGCCAGCAGCATCTCTCGTAGCGGGAGCGCAGATACGCAGTATTTT. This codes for CASSISRSGSADTQYF.